This TCR beta chain was sequenced for a study of T cells after yellow fever vaccination (dated by TCRdb to between 2018 and 2021). In the study overall: The SMART-Seq v4 Ultra Low Input RNA kit was used to prepare libraries from fractions with low cell numbers. Bulk TCR alpha and beta repertoires were sequenced longitudinally to track T-cell clones before and after primary and booster YFV17D yellow fever vaccination. The cohort comprised two healthy male donors, one aged 18 to 30 and one aged 30 to 40 years. Blood samples were taken at several timepoints before and after primary and secondary immunization, and bulk PBMC replicates and cell subsets were isolated.

TCR cDNA was made using 5'RACE template switching, a step that added a universal primer site and unique molecular identifiers. Priming of cDNA synthesis was performed from both the TCR alpha and TCR beta constant segments. Library amplification used two PCR steps, and the second PCR step added sample barcodes and sequencing adapters. Libraries were sequenced on Illumina HiSeq 2500 (2x100 bp) or NovaSeq (2x150 bp). The authors' pipeline ran thus. MIGEC was used to demultiplex reads and collapse the reads into UMI consensus sequences, and MiXCR was used for V(D)J alignment. Using edgeR on replicate PBMC samples, clonotypes were called vaccine-responding if FDR was below 0.01 and the log2 fold change was above 5 up to day 15. Each bulk clonotype was labeled CD4 or CD8 based on which sequenced repertoire, CD4 or CD8, contained the clonotype at higher abundance. The public sequencing data were trimmed at Q25 with fastp and processed into clonotypes with MiXCR by TCRdb, which kept only in-frame beta chains. Each record represents a unique CDR3 protein, reported with the most common genes and DNA among its rows. The V and J calls and clone size come from TCRdb's table, not from the authors' own analysis. This sample has approximately 300,000 distinct CDR3 sequences in its table, and 6.8% of those were observed once. 15% to 20% of the sample rests with the top ten.

The CDR3 measures 12 amino acids from cysteine to phenylalanine. The DNA shown is the 36-base CDR3, in frame from base 1. Per the germline V gene, SGDLS is the CDR1 and YYNGEE is the CDR2. The V end gives up 4 bases and the J end 7 bases, leaving 4 bases in the junction not matched to a gene. The table lists this clonotype with many counts. No antigen is known for it. The record has no base qualities; no much larger clone is one base away. The sample's treatment or condition label, in plain terms: live attenuated yellow fever vaccine strain. At every blood-draw timepoint, two biological replicates of bulk PBMCs were collected. PBMCs were isolated from peripheral blood using a standard Ficoll-Paque protocol. RNA was extracted with TriZol from bulk PBMCs, CD4 and CD8 fractions, and dextramer-positive and dextramer-negative fractions. Broad study findings and their caveats: The secondary T-cell response was found to be weaker but faster than the primary response, with a peak reached on day 5 rather than on day 15. Because abundant contaminating clonotypes from the bulk population could be contained in FACS-sorted repertoires, computational filtering was required. A small fraction of clonotypes showed up in both the CD4 and CD8 compartments, probably as a result of convergent recombination. Only two donors were included in the study, so the extent to which the findings can be generalized is limited. After the booster, most of the clones that had expanded following primary vaccination were detected again (approximately 96% of CD4 and around 88% of CD8), which suggests that memory was broadly maintained.

The TCR comes from a man younger than 30 who received the YFV17D yellow fever vaccine. Material: PBMCs, obtained approximately 47 days after the first yellow fever vaccination. The rearrangement combines TRBV9 with TRBJ1-2, and TRBD1 aligns with 7 junction nucleotides. The DNA sequence reads TGTGCCAGCAGCCGAGGGGGCTCTGGCTACACCTTC. Its translation is CASSRGGSGYTF.